This entry features one T cell receptor beta chain sequence. The record originates from a study of blood T cell repertoires in COVID-19. Source study methods: Nucleated cell number was recorded as an estimate derived from reference gene primer amplification. The protocol was immunoSEQ multiplex PCR, while the TCRdb copy is restricted to in-frame clones and leaves out a portion. V and J calls and clone size are given by that table; D and trimming were obtained from the DNA. The table includes over 200,000 clones, 80% detected once. The germline V gene has CDR1 SGHTA and CDR2 FQGNSA. The CDR3 is made up of 12 amino acids. V was clipped by 4 bases and J by 5 bases, with 8 bases between them.

The chain has TRBV7-2 and TRBJ1-1; possibly TRBD1 for D (5 bases). Sequenced: peripheral blood. The receptor was isolated from a human donor in a cohort sampled during active COVID-19. The CDR3 loop is CASSWGRTEAFF. The CDR3 DNA sequence: TGTGCCAGCAGCTGGGGGAGGACTGAAGCTTTCTTT.